Shown below are 27 T cell receptor beta chains from a single sample sequenced in a study of cytomegalovirus exposure and HLA in healthy donors. 60 Vbeta and 13 Jbeta primers were used in PCR. Profiled with immunoSEQ multiplex PCR; TCRdb holds only in-frame clones, not every one. The table lists about 150,000 clones, 76% of them singletons. The sample comprised PBMCs. These receptors were obtained from a man between 35 and 55 years old in good health and CMV-seronegative.

This clone turned up a few times. The V gene is TRBV10-2, the J gene TRBJ2-5, with TRBD2 matching over 7 bases. V was clipped by 6 bases and J by 4 bases; unmatched bases: 8. The CDR3 length is 14 residues. Germline V CDR1 and CDR2: WSHSY, SAAADI. The CDR3 coding sequence is TGCGCCAGCAGGGCCGGGACTAAAGGAGAGACCCAGTACTTC. Its translation is CASRAGTKGETQYF.

The chain carries TRBV7-2 and TRBJ2-6; 9 positions agree with TRBD2. Per the germline V gene, CDR1 is SGHTA and CDR2 is FQGNSA. Trimming cost V 8 bases and J 0 bases; bases outside gene matches: 8. This CDR3 contains 17 residues. The CDR3 bases are TGTGCCAGCGCCCGCGCTAGCGGGGCCTCTGGGGCCAACGTCCTGACTTTC. Translating it yields CASARASGASGANVLTF.

The rearrangement links TRBV5-6 to TRBJ2-3; a possible D gene is TRBD2 (6 bases). The CDR3 extends over 14 amino acids. Germline V lookup: CDR1 SGHDT, CDR2 YYEEEE. Deletions cut 4 bases from V and 2 bases from J, with 11 bases between. CDR3 nucleotides: TGTGCCAGCAGCCGGGGGAGAAACACAGATACGCAGTATTTT. Its translation is CASSRGRNTDTQYF.

The genes are TRBV28 and TRBJ1-3, with D uncertain. CDR1 and CDR2 (germline): MDHEN, SYDVKM. This CDR3 has 15 amino acids. With 3 bases removed from V and 4 bases from J, the gap between germline ends came to 13 bases. The CDR3 region is CASSLSGNLGNTIYF. For the CDR3, the DNA is TGTGCCAGCAGTTTGTCCGGGAATCTCGGAAACACCATATATTTT.

This clone was picked up a small number of times. This chain uses TRBV4-2 with TRBJ2-3; D not certain. Germline loops: CDR1 LGHNA, CDR2 YNFKEQ. This CDR3 is 15 amino acids long. The ends were cut back, 2 bases at V and 2 bases at J, with 11 bases in the middle. CDR3 loop: CASSQLPRSTDTQYF. Here the CDR3 DNA reads TGTGCCAGCAGCCAACTTCCGAGATCCACAGATACGCAGTATTTT.

The rearrangement joins TRBV15 to TRBJ1-2, with unresolved D. CDR3 length: 14 amino acids. V lost 6 bases and J 2 bases, leaving 13 bases between the germline ends. Germline V gene lookup returns CDR1 LNHNV and CDR2 YYDKDF (reference sequence). The CDR3 nucleotides read TGTGCCACCAGGGACGGGGTTACGAACTATGGCTACACCTTC. Translated, it gives CATRDGVTNYGYTF. The full variable domain, with the rest looked up from reference TRBV15 and TRBJ1-2, is DAMVIQNPRYQVTQFGKPVTLSCSQTLNHNVMYWYQQKSSQAPKLLFHYYDKDFNNEADTPDNFQSRRPNTSFCFLDIRSPGLGDTAMYLCATRDGVTNYGYTFGSGTRLTVV.

This clone was seen more than once but under ten times. The chain joins TRBV27 to TRBJ2-7; 9 nucleotides align to TRBD1. V shed 2 bases, J shed 5 bases, and the junction held 4 bases outside the gene matches. Germline lookup yields CDR1 MNHEY and CDR2 SMNVEV (reference sequence). The CDR3 totals 14 residues. This CDR3 is CASSLVQGAHEQYF. The CDR3 DNA follows: TGTGCCAGCAGTTTAGTACAGGGGGCCCACGAGCAGTACTTC.

This clone was seen a few times. V and J are TRBV27 and TRBJ2-1, with 8 bases matching TRBD2. J gave up 0 bases and V 6 bases, and 19 bases lay outside the gene matches. Per the germline V gene, CDR1 is MNHEY and CDR2 is SMNVEV (reference sequence). The length of the CDR3 is 20 residues. CDR3 loop: CASSPYRDPTSGNSYNEQFF. DNA for the CDR3: TGTGCCAGCAGCCCCTACAGGGACCCTACTAGCGGCAACTCCTACAATGAGCAGTTCTTC.

A few counts support this clone. The chain recombines TRBV7-8 with TRBJ2-3; 10 bases line up with TRBD2. The J segment lost 3 bases and the V segment lost 5 bases, leaving 17 bases of the junction unmatched. Germline CDR1 SGHVS, CDR2 FQNEAQ. The CDR3 has 19 residues. The CDR3 nucleotides are TGTGCCAGCAGCCCCGGCGTCGGGCTAGCGGGGGCGTCGACAGATACGCAGTATTTT. Protein: CASSPGVGLAGASTDTQYF.

J is TRBJ2-2 and V is TRBV5-6; 9 positions agree with TRBD2. The CDR3 sequence is 15 residues long. Per germline, CDR1 SGHDT and CDR2 YYEEEE. With 4 bases clipped from V and 4 bases from J, the junction kept 5 bases outside the gene matches. For the CDR3, the DNA is TGTGCCAGCAGCCAAAGCGGGGGGATCACCGGGGAGCTGTTTTTT. Translation gives CASSQSGGITGELFF.

Points on this clone: One junction end does not reproduce the germline sequence, and a read error may be involved. In DNA, the CDR3 is TGTACCAGCAGCCTCGGGACTAGCGGGGCCACAGATACGCAGTATTTT. Translated: CTSSLGTSGATDTQYF. This rearrangement joins TRBV11-3 to TRBJ2-3; TRBD2 matches at 13 bases. Germline assignment: CDR1 SGHNT and CDR2 YENEEA. The CDR3 spans 16 residues.

The chain uses TRBV30 and TRBJ1-2, with TRBD1 matching over 7 bases. V lost 0 bases to trimming and J lost 5 bases; unmatched junction nucleotides: 0. Germline-derived CDR1 and CDR2 are GTSNPN and SVGIG (reference sequence). The CDR3 contains 12 residues. CDR3 sequence (DNA): TGTGCCTGGAGTGTACAGGGGTATGGCTACACCTTC. Encoded protein: CAWSVQGYGYTF.

The chain uses TRBV10-3 and TRBJ1-2; D possibly corresponds to TRBD1 (5 bases). CDR1 and CDR2 (germline): ENHRY, SYGVKD. There are 14 residues in the CDR3. The germline V and J ends were trimmed by 2 bases and 8 bases, with 15 bases remaining between them. In DNA form, the CDR3 reads TGTGCCATCAGTGAGAAGGGGTGGTCGCGGGGCTACACCTTC. Protein sequence: CAISEKGWSRGYTF.

The chain joins TRBV5-5 to TRBJ2-2; D may be TRBD2 (5 bases). The germline V gene encodes CDR1 SGHKS and CDR2 YYEKEE (reference sequence). V was clipped by 0 bases and J by 1 base, with 10 bases between them. CDR3 length equals 16 residues. DNA of the CDR3: TGTGCCAGCAGCTTGGGAGGCCGGGAGAACACCGGGGAGCTGTTTTTT. Translating it yields CASSLGGRENTGELFF.

J is TRBJ2-1 and V is TRBV6-1; D might be TRBD1 (6 bases). The CDR3 loop spans 13 amino acids. Trimming cost V 1 base and J 9 bases, with 10 bases left between them. Germline assignment: CDR1 MNHNS and CDR2 SASEGT. The CDR3 DNA reads as TGTGCCAGCAGTGAAGGGGACATCGGTGAGCAGTTCTTC. Encoded protein: CASSEGDIGEQFF.

The chain employs TRBV6-1 and TRBJ2-7; TRBD2 matches 7 bases. The trim removed 5 bases at V and 4 bases at J, leaving 5 bases unmatched. Germline V gives CDR1 MNHNS, CDR2 SASEGT. The CDR3 has 13 residues. The CDR3 loop reads CASSNSGEYEQYF. CDR3 DNA sequence: TGTGCCAGCAGTAACAGCGGGGAATACGAGCAGTACTTC.

The CDR3: CASSSTVYNEQFF. The CDR3 bases are TGTGCCAGTAGCTCCACGGTCTACAATGAGCAGTTCTTC. The rearrangement uses TRBV19 and TRBJ2-1; D is unresolved. V shed 6 bases and J shed 3 bases, with 9 bases lying between them. Per germline, CDR1 LNHDA and CDR2 SQIVND (reference sequence). The CDR3 has 13 residues.

This clone was seen just once. The chain couples TRBV6-5 to TRBJ2-7, with 7 bases matching TRBD2. Germline CDR1 MNHEY, CDR2 SVGAGI. There are 15 residues in the CDR3. V lost 0 bases and J lost 4; bases outside the gene matches: 6. CDR3: CASSYSLADPYEQYF. The CDR3 coding sequence is TGTGCCAGCAGTTACTCCCTAGCGGACCCATACGAGCAGTACTTC.

The V gene is TRBV9, the J gene TRBJ1-2; the D is unclear. This CDR3 contains 14 residues. Trimming took off 0 bases at V and 8 bases at J, with 14 bases between the two ends. The germline V gene encodes CDR1 SGDLS and CDR2 YYNGEE. CDR3 loop: CASSVGSSGDGYTF. In DNA, the CDR3 is TGTGCCAGCAGCGTAGGAAGTTCGGGAGACGGCTACACCTTC.

The rearrangement joins TRBV28 to TRBJ2-7; D may be TRBD1 (5 bases). Trimming pared 5 bases from V and 5 bases from J, leaving 13 bases between. This CDR3 spans 13 amino acids. Germline CDR1 and CDR2: MDHEN and SYDVKM. DNA of the CDR3: TGTGCCAGCAGTACCAGGGTTTCGGACGAGCAGTACTTC. Encoded protein: CASSTRVSDEQYF.

There are a few counts of this clone. CDR3 amino acids: CASSLTGYEQYF. The CDR3 coding sequence is TGTGCCAGCAGCCTCACGGGCTACGAGCAGTACTTC. The rearrangement links TRBV7-2 to TRBJ2-7, with D uncertain. The CDR3 extends over 12 amino acids. The germline V gene has CDR1 SGHTA and CDR2 FQGNSA. V shed 5 bases and J shed 3 bases, with 8 bases lying between them.

The V and J genes are TRBV4-1 and TRBJ2-7; 11 nucleotides match TRBD2. The germline gives CDR1 MGHRA, CDR2 YSYEKL. CDR3 length equals 18 residues. The J segment lost 1 base and the V segment lost 0 bases, leaving 8 bases of the junction unmatched. Written as DNA, the CDR3 is TGCGCCAGCAGCCAAGAGGGGGGACTAGCGGTTGGGTCCTACGAGCAGTACTTC. As protein: CASSQEGGLAVGSYEQYF.

This clone has a handful of counts. The CDR3 coding sequence is TGTGCCAGCAGGATCCTAGCGGGAGGGTCCTACGAGCAGTACTTC. This codes for CASRILAGGSYEQYF. The chain uses TRBV6-5 and TRBJ2-7, with TRBD2 matching over 12 bases. Germline V gives CDR1 MNHEY, CDR2 SVGAGI. CDR3 length equals 15 residues. V shed 6 bases, J shed 1 base, and the junction held 4 bases outside the gene matches.

A single count supports this clone. This sequence joins TRBV4-3 and TRBJ2-1, with D possibly TRBD2 on 6 matching bases. Germline values: CDR1 LGHNA, CDR2 YSLEER. The V and J ends lost 1 base and 3 bases respectively, with 19 bases between them. The CDR3 extends over 18 amino acids. The CDR3, as DNA: TGCGCCAGCAGCCAAGTAGGTTTGGCGGGGAATAGCTACAATGAGCAGTTCTTC. Its translation is CASSQVGLAGNSYNEQFF.

V and J are TRBV2 and TRBJ2-3; no clear D. CDR1 SNHLY and CDR2 FYNNEI come from the germline V gene. The CDR3 spans 15 residues. V was pared by 5 bases and J by 1 base, with 13 bases between. The CDR3 spells CASSPASLGTDTQYF. CDR3 DNA: TGTGCCAGCAGTCCAGCGAGTTTGGGCACAGATACGCAGTATTTT.

The V call is TRBV29-1, the J call TRBJ1-1, with 11 bases matching TRBD1. CDR1 is SQVTM, CDR2 ANQGSEA, per germline. This CDR3 spans 15 amino acids. J lost 1 base, V lost 6 bases, and 7 bases had no gene match. As DNA, the CDR3 is TGCAGCGTCGCGGACAGGGGGCCGGGGAACACTGAAGCTTTCTTT. Protein product: CSVADRGPGNTEAFF.

This clone was seen a few times. The chain employs TRBV6-1 and TRBJ2-7; a weak D match, TRBD1 (5 bases). The germline V gene has CDR1 MNHNS and CDR2 SASEGT. V lost 6 bases and J 3 bases, leaving 12 bases between the germline ends. The CDR3 is made up of 13 amino acids. In DNA, the CDR3 is TGTGCCAGCAGCGCACAGGAGATCTACGAGCAGTACTTC. It encodes CASSAQEIYEQYF.